Listed here are 13 T cell receptor beta chains from one sample, sequenced in a study of blood T cell repertoires in COVID-19. The protocol was immunoSEQ multiplex PCR, while the TCRdb copy is restricted to in-frame clones and leaves out a portion. The profile shows a few hundred thousand clones, around 86% of them singletons. The specimen sequenced was peripheral blood. The receptors here all came from an older man with acute or convalescent COVID-19.

This clone was counted a single time. The chain couples TRBV28 to TRBJ1-4, with TRBD1 matching over 7 bases. This CDR3 is 15 amino acids long. J lost 4 bases, V lost 10 bases, and 12 bases had no gene match. Germline V gives CDR1 MDHEN, CDR2 SYDVKM. The CDR3 region is CATSDRVGSNEKLFF. The CDR3 nucleotides are TGTGCCACATCCGACAGGGTGGGGAGTAATGAAAAACTGTTTTTT.

This clone appeared once. V usage is TRBV5-1 and J usage is TRBJ1-2; D possibly corresponds to TRBD1 (6 bases). The CDR3 has 15 amino acids. Trimming stripped 4 bases from V and 2 bases from J, with 15 bases between. Per germline, CDR1 SGHRS and CDR2 YFSETQ. The CDR3 here is CASSMGAGLNYGYTF. CDR3 bases: TGCGCCAGCAGCATGGGGGCAGGGTTAAACTATGGCTACACCTTC.

CDR3 sequence: CASSPRQGGYEKLFF. The CDR3 coding sequence is TGTGCCAGCTCACCCAGACAGGGGGGATACGAAAAACTGTTTTTT. V usage is TRBV18 and J usage is TRBJ1-4; 9 nucleotides align to TRBD1. Germline V gene sequence: CDR1 KGHSH, CDR2 LQKENI. The CDR3 has 15 amino acids. J gave up 8 bases and V 3 bases, and 7 bases lay outside the gene matches.

In DNA form, the CDR3 reads TGCGCCAGCAGCGGATCGCGGGACAGCCCTGAAAAACTGTTTTTT. This gives the protein CASSGSRDSPEKLFF. The chain is built from TRBV5-1 and TRBJ1-4; 7 nucleotides line up with TRBD1. This CDR3 spans 15 amino acids. The ends lost 4 bases at V and 7 bases at J; junction bases unmatched: 10. The germline V gene encodes CDR1 SGHRS and CDR2 YFSETQ.

On this clone itself: The identical CDR3 is also encoded by other nucleotide sequences in the sample. V is TRBV5-1 and J is TRBJ1-4; D uncertain. V was shortened by 3 bases and J by 4 bases, with 10 bases between the two germline ends. From germline, CDR1 is SGHRS and CDR2 YFSETQ. CDR3 length: 14 residues. Written as DNA, the CDR3 is TGCGCCAGCAGCTCGACGGGAAATAATGAAAAACTGTTTTTT. This translates into CASSSTGNNEKLFF.

CDR3 region: CASSEAQPLGANVLTF. As DNA, the CDR3 is TGTGCCAGCAGTGAAGCGCAACCACTCGGGGCCAACGTCCTGACTTTC. The chain is built from TRBV2 and TRBJ2-6; D remains ambiguous. CDR1 and CDR2 (germline): SNHLY, FYNNEI. The germline V and J ends were trimmed by 0 bases and 4 bases, with 10 bases remaining between them. CDR3 size: 16 residues. The full variable domain, in which reference TRBV2 and TRBJ2-6 provide the parts outside the CDR3, is EPEVTQTPSHQVTQMGQEVILRCVPISNHLYFYWYRQILGQKVEFLVSFYNNEISEKSEIFDDQFSVERPDGSNFTLKIRSTKLEDSAMYFCASSEAQPLGANVLTFGAGSRLTVL.

V usage is TRBV11-3 and J usage is TRBJ2-3; D possibly corresponds to TRBD1 (7 bases). Trimming left V 11 bases short and J 6 bases short, with 15 bases between. Germline-derived CDR1 and CDR2 are SGHNT and YENEEA. This CDR3 comprises 12 residues. The chain's CDR3 is CASRGSGDTQYF. CDR3 DNA: TGTGCCTCCAGGGGGAGCGGGGATACGCAGTATTTT.

The chain recombines TRBV29-1 with TRBJ1-1; D gene uncertain. The V gene's germline CDR1 is SQVTM and CDR2 ANQGSEA. The CDR3 consists of 10 residues. Trimming pared 6 bases from V and 7 bases from J, leaving 9 bases between. The CDR3 nucleotides read TGCAGCGTCGCAAACTATGAAGCTTTCTTT. It is translated as CSVANYEAFF.

The CDR3 nucleotides are TGTGCCAGCAGTTATATGGAGATCAATAATTCACCCCTCCACTTT. Its protein product is CASSYMEINNSPLHF. The J gene is TRBJ1-6, the V gene TRBV6-6; D gene unclear. Germline values: CDR1 MNHNY, CDR2 SVGAGI (reference sequence). The CDR3 has 15 amino acids. The germline V and J ends were trimmed by 3 bases and 5 bases, with 11 bases remaining between them.

This chain connects TRBV13 to TRBJ1-3, with 7 bases lining up with TRBD1. CDR1 PRHDT and CDR2 FYEKMQ come from the germline V gene (reference sequence). This CDR3 is 14 amino acids long. V was clipped by 5 bases and J by 3 bases; unmatched bases: 4. CDR3 residues: CASSPRTGGNTIYF. In DNA form, the CDR3 reads TGTGCCAGCAGCCCCCGGACAGGTGGAAACACCATATATTTT.

V and J are TRBV15 and TRBJ1-4; no definite D call. The CDR3 contains 15 residues. The germline V gene has CDR1 LNHNV and CDR2 YYDKDF (reference sequence). V lost 3 bases and J lost 4, with 12 bases in between. The CDR3 DNA is TGTGCCACCAGCAGGACAAGGTTAGGTAATGAAAAACTGTTTTTT. This codes for CATSRTRLGNEKLFF.

The V and J genes are TRBV19 and TRBJ2-7; a weak D match, TRBD1 (6 bases). The CDR3 totals 13 residues. The germline gives CDR1 LNHDA, CDR2 SQIVND (reference sequence). V was cut by 4 bases and J by 0 bases, with 7 bases left in between. The CDR3 region has the DNA TGTGCCAGTAGTAACAGGGTCTCCTACGAGCAGTACTTC. Translated, it gives CASSNRVSYEQYF.

CDR3 bases: TGTGCCAGCAGTTTGAAGCGGTCAGAGAGCTATGGCTACACCTTC. Translated, it gives CASSLKRSESYGYTF. This chain connects TRBV28 to TRBJ1-2; D not resolved. The V end was cut by 3 bases, the J end by 4 bases, with 15 bases between. The CDR3 spans 15 residues. In germline, CDR1 is MDHEN, CDR2 SYDVKM.